Listed here are 8 T cell receptor beta chains from one sample, sequenced in a study of T cells in Graves' hyperthyroidism and ophthalmopathy. Amplification of TCR beta CDR3 regions used RNA as the template. In the first-round RT-PCR of the TCR CDR3, the HTBI primer set was used. MiXCR, run by TCRdb on the multiplex PCR reads, gives a single entry per CDR3 protein. Of 500,000 to 650,000 distinct CDR3 sequences listed, approximately 17% are singletons. Sequencing was done on a sample of blood. The receptors were sampled from a woman aged 18 to 35 with Graves' ophthalmopathy.

This clonotype occurred many times. V usage is TRBV2 and J usage is TRBJ2-3; no firm D call. The CDR3 runs 14 residues. V was pared by 3 bases and J by 1 base, with 8 bases between. Germline CDR1 is SNHLY and CDR2 is FYNNEI. In DNA form, the CDR3 reads TGTGCCAGCAGTGAGTTATTGCGCACAGATACGCAGTATTTT. Amino acids: CASSELLRTDTQYF.

Ten or more counts support this clonotype. The rearrangement links TRBV7-6 to TRBJ2-5; D tentatively reads TRBD1 or TRBD2 (5 bases each). CDR1 is SGHVS and CDR2 is FNYEAQ in the germline V gene. The CDR3 has 14 residues. The V end was cut by 6 bases, the J end by 4 bases, with 15 bases between. The CDR3 sequence is CASSPRGGTETQYF. The CDR3 DNA is TGTGCCAGCAGTCCACGGGGTGGGACAGAGACCCAGTACTTC.

In this sample, this clonotype turned up a few times. The chain employs TRBV6-2 or TRBV6-3 and TRBJ2-2, with 8 positions matching TRBD2. Looked up from germline, CDR1 is MNHEY and CDR2 is SVGEGT. There are 19 residues in the CDR3. The V and J ends lost 6 bases and 4 bases, in that order; junction bases with no gene match: 19. For the CDR3, the DNA is TGTGCCAGCAGCCTACTCGGGAGGGGCCCCCAGGGATCCACCGGGGAGCTGTTTTTT. Its translation is CASSLLGRGPQGSTGELFF.

This clonotype has a count of ten or more. V usage is TRBV7-6 and J usage is TRBJ1-1; 7 nucleotides line up with TRBD1. The ends lost 0 bases at V and 0 bases at J; junction bases unmatched: 4. The CDR3 is made up of 16 amino acids. Germline CDR1 and CDR2: SGHVS and FNYEAQ. The CDR3 nucleotides are TGTGCCAGCAGCTTAGCGGGACAGAGCTTGAACACTGAAGCTTTCTTT. Translated: CASSLAGQSLNTEAFF.

The V call is TRBV27, the J call TRBJ2-7, with D maybe TRBD1 (5 bases). The CDR3 contains 13 residues. Germline CDR1 reads MNHEY; CDR2 reads SMNVEV (reference sequence). Trimming removed 6 bases at V and 5 bases at J, with 14 bases between. CDR3 coding DNA: TGTGCCAGCAGAACCAGGGTTAACCACGAGCAGTACTTC. Translation gives CASRTRVNHEQYF.

This clonotype was seen a few times. This chain links TRBV12-3 or TRBV12-4 with TRBJ2-3; 12 bases line up with TRBD2. The CDR3 is made up of 17 amino acids. With V trimmed by 3 bases and J by 0 bases, 4 bases remained unmatched. CDR3 in DNA: TGTGCCAGCAGTTTCCTAGCGGGAGGGCTTAGCACAGATACGCAGTATTTT. Its protein is CASSFLAGGLSTDTQYF.

This clonotype occurred a few times. This rearrangement joins TRBV11-2 to TRBJ2-2, with D possibly matching TRBD2 (7 bases). V lost 6 bases, J lost 0 bases, and 17 bases lay in between. From germline, CDR1 is SGHAT and CDR2 FQNNGV. The CDR3 is made up of 17 amino acids. CDR3 DNA: TGTGCCAGCAGGAAAATAGGGGGGGGTGCGAACACCGGGGAGCTGTTTTTT. Amino acid sequence: CASRKIGGGANTGELFF.

This clonotype has a count of ten or more. The chain links TRBV27 to TRBJ2-3; D remains unclear. The ends were cut back, 4 bases at V and 4 bases at J, with 3 bases in the middle. This CDR3 has 11 amino acids. Looked up from germline, CDR1 is MNHEY and CDR2 is SMNVEV (reference sequence). The DNA of the CDR3 is TGTGCCAGCAGTTCTTCAGATACGCAGTATTTT. Protein product: CASSSSDTQYF.